These 27 T cell receptor beta chains were sequenced from one sample in a study of shared clonotypes between healthy human individuals. Assay used: immunoSEQ multiplex PCR; TCRdb lists only in-frame clones, some missing. The sample yields over 400,000 clones, approximately 84% seen once. Sequencing used PBMCs. The receptors originated from a woman between 35 and 50 years old in good health. Some clones in this sample may be carry-over from other donors' samples.

The CDR3 coding sequence is TGTGCCAGCAGCAGTTCATGGACAGGGGGAGCCTACGAGCAGTACTTC. Its translation is CASSSSWTGGAYEQYF. J is TRBJ2-7 and V is TRBV5-4; 10 bases are a match to TRBD1. CDR1 is SGHNT and CDR2 is YYREEE in the germline V gene (reference sequence). This CDR3 region has 16 residues. The ends lost 4 bases at V and 2 bases at J; junction bases unmatched: 9.

The chain recombines TRBV5-6 with TRBJ1-4, with 10 bases identical to TRBD1. V lost 2 bases to trimming and J lost 8 bases; unmatched junction nucleotides: 3. CDR3 length: 14 amino acids. Germline lookup yields CDR1 SGHDT and CDR2 YYEEEE. The CDR3 DNA is TGTGCCAGCAGCTTCGGACAGGGGGACGAAAAACTGTTTTTT. It translates to CASSFGQGDEKLFF.

This clone showed up just a few times. CDR3: CSVDGTGFQETQYF. In DNA, the CDR3 is TGCAGCGTTGACGGGACAGGGTTTCAAGAGACCCAGTACTTC. The chain has TRBV29-1 and TRBJ2-5; TRBD1 aligns across 9 bases. J was trimmed by 2 bases and V by 3 bases; bases with no gene match: 4. CDR1 is SQVTM and CDR2 is ANQGSEA in the germline V gene. The CDR3 covers 14 residues.

This CDR3 is CASILTTTNEKLFF. As DNA, the CDR3 is TGTGCCAGCATTTTGACCACAACTAATGAAAAACTGTTTTTT. The chain uses TRBV2 and TRBJ1-4; D is unresolved. The CDR3 runs to 14 residues. Germline CDR1 reads SNHLY; CDR2 reads FYNNEI. V was clipped by 7 bases and J by 0 bases, with 9 bases between them. Combining the CDR3 with reference TRBV2 and TRBJ1-4 gives the whole variable domain EPEVTQTPSHQVTQMGQEVILRCVPISNHLYFYWYRQILGQKVEFLVSFYNNEISEKSEIFDDQFSVERPDGSNFTLKIRSTKLEDSAMYFCASILTTTNEKLFFGSGTQLSVL.

This clone has just a few counts. The genes are TRBV9 and TRBJ1-1, with TRBD1 matching over 9 bases. CDR3 length: 16 amino acids. V was pared by 2 bases and J by 0 bases, with 5 bases of the junction left unmatched. Germline V CDR1 and CDR2: SGDLS, YYNGEE. CDR3 residues: CASSVSTGGMNTEAFF. Written as DNA, the CDR3 is TGTGCCAGCAGCGTTTCGACAGGGGGGATGAACACTGAAGCTTTCTTT. The entire variable domain, with the rest obtained from reference TRBV9 and TRBJ1-1, is as follows: DSGVTQTPKHLITATGQRVTLRCSPRSGDLSVYWYQQSLDQGLQFLIQYYNGEERAKGNILERFSAQQFPDLHSELNLSSLELGDSALYFCASSVSTGGMNTEAFFGQGTRLTVV.

This chain connects TRBV4-3 to TRBJ2-1, with D unclear. CDR1 and CDR2 (germline): LGHNA, YSLEER. The V gene lost 2 bases and the J gene lost 4 bases, with 15 bases spanning the gap. This CDR3 contains 16 residues. The CDR3 coding sequence is TGCGCCAGCAGCCAATCCCTAGTAGCCTCGTACAATGAGCAGTTCTTC. The encoded protein is CASSQSLVASYNEQFF.

This clone was counted a few times. The gene calls are TRBV2 and TRBJ1-2; unclear D gene. The V and J ends lost 3 bases and 2 bases respectively, with 13 bases between them. The germline gives CDR1 SNHLY, CDR2 FYNNEI. CDR3 length: 15 residues. Here the CDR3 DNA reads TGTGCCAGCAGTGATCGCCGACGGACCAACTATGGCTACACCTTC. It encodes CASSDRRRTNYGYTF.

On this clone itself: A read error likely explains this, since a far larger clone differs by one base. This chain joins TRBV6-1 and TRBJ2-3; no clear D. The CDR3 totals 13 residues. CDR1 is MNHNS and CDR2 is SASEGT in the germline V gene. CDR3 region: CASSEQTPDTQCF. The CDR3 coding sequence is TGTGCCAGCAGTGAACAGACGCCAGATACGCAGTGTTTT.

There are a few counts of this clone. One junction end disagrees with the germline gene, perhaps due to a read error. The gene calls are TRBV30 and TRBJ1-2; D is uncertain. This CDR3 comprises 14 residues. CDR1 GTSNPN and CDR2 SVGIG come from the germline V gene (reference sequence). CDR3 sequence (DNA): TGTGCCTGTAGTGTCGGGCCTTCCCTCTATGGCTACACCTTC. Translated, it gives CACSVGPSLYGYTF.

In regard to this clone: With a far larger clone one base away, a read error is the likely cause. Other DNA sequences in the same sample also yield this CDR3. The chain links TRBV29-1 to TRBJ1-5, with TRBD1 matching over 9 bases. The CDR3 runs to 14 residues. CDR1 is SQVTM, CDR2 ANQGSEA, per germline. The CDR3 bases are TGCAGCGTTGGGGGACAGGGTGATCATCAGCCTCAGCATTTT. The encoded protein is CSVGGQGDHQPQHF.

This clone appeared once. The chain's CDR3 is CAMGGSGALYEQYF. The CDR3, as DNA: TGTGCCATGGGGGGTAGCGGAGCACTCTACGAGCAGTACTTC. The rearrangement links TRBV10-3 to TRBJ2-7; TRBD2 might be the D (6 bases). CDR3 length: 14 amino acids. V was cut by 9 bases and J by 3 bases, with 18 bases left in between. Germline V gives CDR1 ENHRY, CDR2 SYGVKD.

The V call is TRBV2, the J call TRBJ2-1; 7 bases line up with TRBD2. The CDR3 contains 15 residues. V dropped 6 bases and J dropped 9; count of bases not matched to a gene: 14. In germline, CDR1 is SNHLY, CDR2 FYNNEI. CDR3 amino acids: CASRADGAGASEQFF. Written as DNA, the CDR3 is TGTGCCAGCAGGGCCGACGGGGCGGGAGCCTCTGAGCAGTTCTTC. The full variable domain, completed using reference TRBV2 and TRBJ2-1, is EPEVTQTPSHQVTQMGQEVILRCVPISNHLYFYWYRQILGQKVEFLVSFYNNEISEKSEIFDDQFSVERPDGSNFTLKIRSTKLEDSAMYFCASRADGAGASEQFFGPGTRLTVL.

Regarding this clone: This likely reflects a read error, since a far larger clone is one base away. Other DNA variants within this sample encode the same CDR3. DNA of the CDR3: TGCGCCAGCAGCTTGGAGGGATCCAGAGCCTACGAGCAGTACTTC. This gives the protein CASSLEGSRAYEQYF. The chain recombines TRBV5-1 with TRBJ2-7; D is ambiguous. The germline CDR1 and CDR2 sequences are SGHRS and YFSETQ. This CDR3 is built from 15 residues. Deletions cut 0 bases from V and 2 bases from J, with 12 bases between.

Comments on this clone: A far larger clone is only one base removed, so a read error is likely. The V call is TRBV2, the J call TRBJ2-6, with D possibly being TRBD1 (6 bases). The CDR3 runs 15 residues. Germline V CDR1 and CDR2: SNHLY, FYNNEI. DNA of the CDR3: TGTGCCACTAATACAGGGAGCTCTGGGGCCAACGTCCTGGCTTTC. Protein product: CATNTGSSGANVLAF.

Of note for this clone: A read error likely explains this, since a far larger clone differs by one base. The V call is TRBV4-3, the J call TRBJ1-2; D remains unclear. V was shortened by 2 bases and J by 7 bases, with 23 bases between the two germline ends. The germline V gene encodes CDR1 LGHNA and CDR2 YSLEER. The CDR3 totals 17 residues. In DNA form, the CDR3 reads TGCGCCAGCAGCCAACACTGGACCCACGGGCTCTCGGGTGGCTACACCTTC. Its protein is CASSQHWTHGLSGGYTF.

The gene calls are TRBV2 and TRBJ2-1; D is unresolved. V was cut by 6 bases and J by 7 bases, with 16 bases left in between. Germline loops: CDR1 SNHLY, CDR2 FYNNEI. This CDR3 is built from 14 residues. CDR3 nucleotide sequence: TGTGCCAGCAGGTCCTACTCTGGCCTTAATGAGCAGTTCTTC. It is translated as CASRSYSGLNEQFF. Filled out from reference TRBV2 and TRBJ2-1, the complete variable domain reads EPEVTQTPSHQVTQMGQEVILRCVPISNHLYFYWYRQILGQKVEFLVSFYNNEISEKSEIFDDQFSVERPDGSNFTLKIRSTKLEDSAMYFCASRSYSGLNEQFFGPGTRLTVL.

The count of this clone is one. A far larger clone is one nucleotide away, so this likely arose from a read error. The V call is TRBV5-1, the J call TRBJ2-7, with 10 bases that match TRBD2. The CDR3 loop spans 16 amino acids. The germline gives CDR1 SGHRS, CDR2 YFSETQ. CDR3 nucleotides: TGCGCCAGCAGCGATCCCCTAGCGGGAGAAAACTACGAGAAGTACTTC. It translates to CASSDPLAGENYEKYF.

J is TRBJ2-1 and V is TRBV10-1; D gene unclear. This CDR3 has 13 residues. Deletions cut 2 bases from V and 4 bases from J, with 6 bases between. Germline-derived CDR1 and CDR2 are WNHNN and SYGVQD (reference sequence). The CDR3 coding sequence is TGCGCCAGCAGTGAGCCGCAGTACAATGAGCAGTTCTTC. This codes for CASSEPQYNEQFF.

The gene calls are TRBV13 and TRBJ1-5; 7 bases fit TRBD1. Germline assignment: CDR1 PRHDT and CDR2 FYEKMQ (reference sequence). The junction had 11 bases not matched to a gene; V was cut back by 6 bases and J by 0 bases. The CDR3 spans 17 residues. The CDR3 reads CASRRTGDYYSNQPQHF. In DNA form, the CDR3 reads TGTGCCAGCAGGAGGACAGGCGACTATTATAGCAATCAGCCCCAGCATTTT. Using reference TRBV13 and TRBJ1-5 for the parts outside the CDR3, the full variable domain is AAGVIQSPRHLIKEKRETATLKCYPIPRHDTVYWYQQGPGQDPQFLISFYEKMQSDKGSIPDRFSAQQFSDYHSELNMSSLELGDSALYFCASRRTGDYYSNQPQHFGDGTRLSIL.

In regard to this clone: A far larger clone is just one base off, so this is likely a read error. The chain couples TRBV29-1 to TRBJ2-5, with 7 bases that match TRBD1. From germline, CDR1 is SQVTM and CDR2 ANQGSEA. This CDR3 has 15 amino acids. J lost 4 bases, V lost 4 bases, and 12 bases had no gene match. This CDR3 reads CSVGPHDRVVETQYF. Here the CDR3 DNA reads TGCAGCGTTGGCCCCCATGACAGGGTTGTAGAGACCCAGTACTTC.

As concerns this clone: This likely traces to a read error, being one base from a far larger clone. J is TRBJ2-7 and V is TRBV11-2, with D possibly TRBD1 on 6 matching bases. The V gene lost 5 bases and the J gene lost 3 bases, with 17 bases spanning the gap. The length of the CDR3 is 15 residues. The germline V gene has CDR1 SGHAT and CDR2 FQNNGV. The CDR3 reads CASSDRTVGFYEQYF. CDR3 coding DNA: TGTGCCAGCAGCGATCGGACAGTAGGTTTCTACGAGCAGTACTTC.

The CDR3 DNA reads as TGTGCCAGCTCAGAAGACAGGGGAAACACCGGGGAGCTGTTTTTT. Amino acid sequence: CASSEDRGNTGELFF. The V gene is TRBV18, the J gene TRBJ2-2, with 8 positions matching TRBD1. The ends lost 5 bases at V and 2 bases at J; junction bases unmatched: 4. The CDR3 length is 15 residues. Germline lookup yields CDR1 KGHSH and CDR2 LQKENI.

The CDR3 protein is CASSRPGGQPQHF. Here the CDR3 DNA reads TGTGCCAGCAGCCGCCCCGGAGGTCAGCCCCAGCATTTT. The chain couples TRBV27 to TRBJ1-5; D is uncertain. V lost 6 bases, J lost 6 bases, and 12 bases lay in between. The CDR3 is made up of 13 amino acids. In germline, CDR1 is MNHEY, CDR2 SMNVEV (reference sequence).

In the case of this clone: A much larger clone differs from this one at a single base, so this may be a read error. This chain connects TRBV7-9 to TRBJ2-4; 7 bases fit TRBD2. Germline CDR1 SEHNR, CDR2 FQNEAQ (reference sequence). This CDR3 comprises 19 residues. Germline trimming cut 6 bases from V and 3 bases from J; bases unmatched to any gene: 20. The CDR3 region has the DNA TGTGCCAGCAGTTTCCCGCGGGAGAACCTTAGTACCCACAAAAACATTCAGTACTTC. Its translation: CASSFPRENLSTHKNIQYF.

This sequence joins TRBV5-1 and TRBJ2-7; D call uncertain. Per germline, CDR1 SGHRS and CDR2 YFSETQ. Between the trimmed V and J ends, which lost 0 bases and 2 bases, there was a span of 12 bases. The CDR3 extends over 15 amino acids. The CDR3 DNA reads TGCGCCAGCAGCTTGGGCCGGACCATTCCCTACGAGCAGTACTTC. Translating it yields CASSLGRTIPYEQYF.

V usage is TRBV5-8 and J usage is TRBJ2-2, with 11 bases matching TRBD2. Germline CDR1 SGHTS, CDR2 YDEGEE. CDR3 size: 16 residues. J was trimmed by 4 bases and V by 4 bases; bases with no gene match: 6. Here the CDR3 DNA reads TGTGCCAGCAGCCGCGGGACTAGCGGAGGCACCGGGGAGCTGTTTTTT. Its protein is CASSRGTSGGTGELFF.

The V gene is TRBV10-3, the J gene TRBJ2-2; 8 bases align to TRBD2. Germline CDR1 and CDR2: ENHRY and SYGVKD. After removal of 2 bases from V and 5 bases from J, the junction contained 4 bases not matched to a gene. The CDR3 is 15 residues long. The chain's CDR3 is CAISEPAGVTGELFF. The CDR3 bases are TGTGCCATCAGTGAGCCAGCGGGAGTTACCGGGGAGCTGTTTTTT.